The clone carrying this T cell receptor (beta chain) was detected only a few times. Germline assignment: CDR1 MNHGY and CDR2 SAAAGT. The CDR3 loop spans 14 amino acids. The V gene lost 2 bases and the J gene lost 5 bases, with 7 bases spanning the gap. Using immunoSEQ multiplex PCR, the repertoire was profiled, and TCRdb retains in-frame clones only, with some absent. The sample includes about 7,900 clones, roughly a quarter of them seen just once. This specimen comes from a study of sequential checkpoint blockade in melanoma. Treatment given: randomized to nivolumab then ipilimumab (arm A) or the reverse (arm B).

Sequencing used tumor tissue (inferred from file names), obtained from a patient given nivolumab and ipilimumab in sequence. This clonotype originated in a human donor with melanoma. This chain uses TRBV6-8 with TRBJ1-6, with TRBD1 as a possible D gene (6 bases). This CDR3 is CASSYQGNNSPLHF. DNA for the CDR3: TGTGCCAGCAGTTACCAGGGGAATAATTCACCCCTCCACTTT.